The sequence of this T cell receptor beta chain was determined in a study of molecular identifiers for immune sequencing clone quantification. The CDR3 has 14 residues. Germline-derived CDR1 and CDR2 are MNHEY and SVGAGI. Trimming shortened V by 0 bases and J by 8 bases, and 13 bases separated the two germline ends. Making the bulk TCR libraries relied on previously described methods and listed TCR primers. TCRdb reanalysed the PCR reads using MiXCR and keeps one entry per CDR3 protein. The sample includes around 470,000 distinct CDR3 sequences, around 23% of them seen just once. To note about this clonotype: This may come from a read error, since a much larger clone is one base off. The CDR3 carries no conserved terminal phenylalanine or tryptophan, so it likely arises from a read error.

This chain links TRBV6-5 with TRBJ1-1; D uncertain. This TCR derives from a human donor in good health. Some libraries in this study had Jurkat cell RNA spiked in. The sequenced material came from naive CD8+ T cells from blood, with Jurkat cell RNA spiked in. Subset meaning: FACS-sorted CD8+CD4-CCR7+CD45RA+ naive T cells. The CDR3 DNA sequence: TGTGCCAGCAGTTACTCTATCAGTCGGGGAGAAGCTTTCCTT. Its protein product is CASSYSISRGEAFL.